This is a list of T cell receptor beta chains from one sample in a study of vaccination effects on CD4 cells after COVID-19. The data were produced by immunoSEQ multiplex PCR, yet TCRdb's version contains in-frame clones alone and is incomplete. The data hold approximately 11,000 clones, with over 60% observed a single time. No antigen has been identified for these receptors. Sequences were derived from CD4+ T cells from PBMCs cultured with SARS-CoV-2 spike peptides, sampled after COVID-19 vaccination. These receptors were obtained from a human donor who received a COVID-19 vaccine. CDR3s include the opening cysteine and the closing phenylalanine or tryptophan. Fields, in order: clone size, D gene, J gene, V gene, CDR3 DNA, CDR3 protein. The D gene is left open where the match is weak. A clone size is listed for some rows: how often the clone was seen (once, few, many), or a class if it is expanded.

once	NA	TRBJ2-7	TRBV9	TGTGCCAGCAGCGTAGAGGAGGGCCCCTACGAGCAGTACTTC	CASSVEEGPYEQYF
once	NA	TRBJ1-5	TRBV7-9	TGTGCCAGCAGCTCAGTGACCAGGGATCAGCCCCAGCATTTT	CASSSVTRDQPQHF
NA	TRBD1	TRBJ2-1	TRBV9	TGTGCCAGCAGCGTCCGGGACAGGGACTACAATGAGCAGTTCTTC	CASSVRDRDYNEQFF
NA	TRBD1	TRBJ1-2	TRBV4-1	TGCGCCAGCAGCCAAGGTGGGAGGGGGCGCAGTAACTATGGCTACACCTTC	CASSQGGRGRSNYGYTF
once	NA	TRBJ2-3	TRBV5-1	TGCGCCAGCAGCCCCCAGCCAGGTACTAGCACAGATACGCAGTATTTT	CASSPQPGTSTDTQYF
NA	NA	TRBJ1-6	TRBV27	TGTGCCAGCAGTTCCGGGAGCTCCTATAATTCACCCCTCCACTTT	CASSSGSSYNSPLHF
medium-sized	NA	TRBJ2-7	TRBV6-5	TGTGCCAGCAGGGAGGGACACGGCTACGAGCAGTACTTC	CASREGHGYEQYF
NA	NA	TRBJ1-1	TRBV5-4	TGTGCCAGCAGCTTGGTGGGGGGGGGCATGAACACTGAAGCTTTCTTT	CASSLVGGGMNTEAFF
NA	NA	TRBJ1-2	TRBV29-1	TGCAGCGTTGATTCCTATGGCTACACCTTC	CSVDSYGYTF
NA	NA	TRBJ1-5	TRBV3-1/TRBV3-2	TGTGCCAGCAGCCAGGGGGGTATCCAGCCCCAGCATTTT	CASSQGGIQPQHF
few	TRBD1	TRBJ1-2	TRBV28	TGTGCCAGCAGTCCTCGGGGACAGGGAAAGGGCTACACCTTC	CASSPRGQGKGYTF
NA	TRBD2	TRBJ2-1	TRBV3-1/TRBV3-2	TGTGCCAGCAGAAGAACTAGCGGGGGAGATGAGCAGTTCTTC	CASRRTSGGDEQFF
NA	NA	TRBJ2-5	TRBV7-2	TGTGCCAGCAGCTTAGGAGTTAGGGTCCAAGAGACCCAGTACTTC	CASSLGVRVQETQYF
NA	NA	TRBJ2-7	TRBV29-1	TGCAGCGTTAAGAGGACCGGTCTGGGCTACGAGCAGTACTTC	CSVKRTGLGYEQYF
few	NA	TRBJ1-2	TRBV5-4	TGTGCCAGCAGCTTGGGGCAGGACTATGGCTACACCTTC	CASSLGQDYGYTF
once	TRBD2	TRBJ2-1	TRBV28	TGTGCCAGCAGTTCGCGGACTAGCGGGAGAGTAGGGGAGCAGTTCTTC	CASSSRTSGRVGEQFF
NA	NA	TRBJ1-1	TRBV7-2	TGTGCCAGCAGCTTAAGGCGCAAAAACGTAGGCGGAAGCACTGAAGCTTTCTTT	CASSLRRKNVGGSTEAFF
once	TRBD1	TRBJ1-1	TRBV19	TGTGCCAGTAGCGATACAGGGGGCACTGAAGCTTTCTTT	CASSDTGGTEAFF
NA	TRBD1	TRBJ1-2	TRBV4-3	TGCGCCAGCAGCCCGGACAGGGCGGCGGACTATGGCTACACCTTC	CASSPDRAADYGYTF
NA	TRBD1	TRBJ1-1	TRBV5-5	TGTGCCAGCAGCTTGGGGGACAGGGGGGGGACTGAAGCTTTCTTT	CASSLGDRGGTEAFF
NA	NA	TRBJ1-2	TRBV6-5	TGTGCCAGCAGCCACGGGTCGGGGGGGCGCGATGGCTACACCTTC	CASSHGSGGRDGYTF
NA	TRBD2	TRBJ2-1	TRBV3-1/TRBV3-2	TGTGCCAGCAGCCGGACTAGCGGGTCCTTTGAGCAGTTCTTC	CASSRTSGSFEQFF
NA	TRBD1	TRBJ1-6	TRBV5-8	TGTGCCAGCAGCCTGCGGACAGGGAGGAATTCACCCCTCCACTTT	CASSLRTGRNSPLHF
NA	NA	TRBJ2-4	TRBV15	TGTGCCACCAGCAAAGACCTGGGTCGAGCCAAAAACATTCAGTACTTC	CATSKDLGRAKNIQYF
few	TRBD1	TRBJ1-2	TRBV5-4	TGTGCCAGCAGCTTCCCTCCGGGACAGGGCGATGGCTACACCTTC	CASSFPPGQGDGYTF
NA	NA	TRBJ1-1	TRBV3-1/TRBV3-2	TGTGCCAGCAGCCAAGGGTACGGAGGAACTGAAGCTTTCTTT	CASSQGYGGTEAFF
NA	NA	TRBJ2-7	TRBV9	TGTGCCAGCAGCACCCAACCGGGGGCCCACGAGCAGTACTTC	CASSTQPGAHEQYF
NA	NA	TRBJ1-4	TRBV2	TGTGCCAGCAGTGAAGATAGGGGGACGTACGAAAAACTGTTTTTT	CASSEDRGTYEKLFF
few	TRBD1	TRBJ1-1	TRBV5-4	TGTGCCAGCAGCATACAGGGGGGAGCGGTGAACACTGAAGCTTTCTTT	CASSIQGGAVNTEAFF
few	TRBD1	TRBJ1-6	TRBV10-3	TGTGCCATCAGTCTGGACAGGGCCACTAATTCACCCCTCCACTTT	CAISLDRATNSPLHF
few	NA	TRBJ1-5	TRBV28	TGTGCCAGCAGTTTATTGGCCAGATTGGGCAATCAGCCCCAGCATTTT	CASSLLARLGNQPQHF
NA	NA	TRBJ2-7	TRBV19	TGTGCCAGTAGTATCGGGGAACAATGGCGGGACGAGTACGAGCAGTACTTC	CASSIGEQWRDEYEQYF
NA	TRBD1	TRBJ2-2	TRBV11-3	TGTGCCAGCAGACAGGGACAGGGGAACACCGGGGAGCTGTTTTTT	CASRQGQGNTGELFF
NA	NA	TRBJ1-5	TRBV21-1	TGTGCCAGCAGCAATTCCCCCCGGACAGGGACCCCTTGGGGCAATCAGCCCCAGCATTTT	CASSNSPRTGTPWGNQPQHF
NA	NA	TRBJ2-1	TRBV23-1	TGCGCCAGCAGTCGAACTGCTTTCTCCTACAATGAGCAGTTCTTC	CASSRTAFSYNEQFF
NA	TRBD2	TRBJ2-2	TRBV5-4	TGTGCCAGCAGCTTGGACGGACTAGCGGGAAAGAGGGAGCTGTTTTTT	CASSLDGLAGKRELFF
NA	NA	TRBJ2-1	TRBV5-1	TGCGCCAGCAGCCCTGAAGTATACAATGAGCAGTTCTTC	CASSPEVYNEQFF
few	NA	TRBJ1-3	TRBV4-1	TGCGCCAGCAGCCAAGGTGGAAACACCATATATTTT	CASSQGGNTIYF
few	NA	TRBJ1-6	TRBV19	TGTGCCAGTAGTTTTAACAGGGAGAGTTCACCCCTCCACTTT	CASSFNRESSPLHF
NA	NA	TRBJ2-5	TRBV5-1	TGCGCCAGCAGCTTGGGGGGCGGACAGAAAGAGACCCAGTACTTC	CASSLGGGQKETQYF
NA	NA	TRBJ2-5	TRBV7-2	TGTGCCAGCAGCCCCGGAATTTGGCGGCAAGAGACCCAGTACTTC	CASSPGIWRQETQYF
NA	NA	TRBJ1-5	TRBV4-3	TGCGCCAGCAGCCAAGAGACGGGGAGCAATCAGCCCCAGCATTTT	CASSQETGSNQPQHF
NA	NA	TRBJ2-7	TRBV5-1	TGCGCCAGCAGCTTGTCCCTCCCCGGGTCGGGCAACGAGCAGTACTTC	CASSLSLPGSGNEQYF
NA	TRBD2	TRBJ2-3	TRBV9	TGTGCCAGCAGCGTGGGGGGGTTGATGACAGATACGCAGTATTTT	CASSVGGLMTDTQYF
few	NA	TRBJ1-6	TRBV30	TGTGCCTGGAGTAGCACTGATAATTCACCCCTCCACTTT	CAWSSTDNSPLHF
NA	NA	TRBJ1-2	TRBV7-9	TGTGCCAGCAGCTTAGGGGGGCAGTACTATGGCTACACCTTC	CASSLGGQYYGYTF
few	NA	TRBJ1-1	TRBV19	TGTGCCAGTAGTAAACTCACAGGAGTAGAAGCTTTCTTT	CASSKLTGVEAFF
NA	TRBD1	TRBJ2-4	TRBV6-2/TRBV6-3	TGTGCCAGCAGTGAGACAGGGGGACCATTTCAGTACTTC	CASSETGGPFQYF
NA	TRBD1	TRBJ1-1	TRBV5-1	TGCGCCAGCAGCGTCAGGGGGCGCGGGAACACTGAAGCTTTCTTT	CASSVRGRGNTEAFF
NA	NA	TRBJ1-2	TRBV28	TGTGCCAGCAGTGCCAGGAGCTATGGCTACACCTTC	CASSARSYGYTF
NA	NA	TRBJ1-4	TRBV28	TGTGCCAGCAGGAATCCCCGAATGGGCGAAAAACTGTTTTTT	CASRNPRMGEKLFF
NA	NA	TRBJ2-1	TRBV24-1	TGTGCCACCAGTCCCGGGACATGGACTGGCGATGAGCAGTTCTTC	CATSPGTWTGDEQFF
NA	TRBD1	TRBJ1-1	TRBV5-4	TGTGCCAGCAGCTTGGAAGGGGGCTGGACTGAAGCTTTCTTT	CASSLEGGWTEAFF
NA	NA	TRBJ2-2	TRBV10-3	TGTGCCATCAGTGAAGTCAGCATTGCGAACACCGGGGAGCTGTTTTTT	CAISEVSIANTGELFF
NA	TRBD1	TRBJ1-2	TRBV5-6	TGTGCCAGCAGCTTCCCCGCGGGACAGGGAGGTGGCTACACCTTC	CASSFPAGQGGGYTF
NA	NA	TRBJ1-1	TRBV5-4	TGTGCCAGCAGGTACAGGGAGCAAGTGACTGAAGCTTTCTTT	CASRYREQVTEAFF
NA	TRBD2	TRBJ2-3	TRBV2	TGTGCCAGCAGTGAGGGACTAGCGGGAATAGATACGCAGTATTTT	CASSEGLAGIDTQYF
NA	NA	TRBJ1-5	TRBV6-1	TGTGCCAGCAGTGAGAGAGGTCAGCCCCAGCATTTT	CASSERGQPQHF